This entry lists 2 T cell receptor beta chains sequenced from one sample in a study of molecular identifiers for immune sequencing clone quantification (dated by TCRdb to the late 2010s). The library relied on PCR. Instrument on record: Illumina HiSeq 4000. In-frame beta chains were kept once TCRdb had trimmed the public reads at Q25 with fastp and called clones with MiXCR. Rows are unified per CDR3 protein, each entry keeping the most common DNA and genes. Here the sample has 60,000 to 75,000 distinct CDR3 sequences; around 19% occur a single time. The ten largest clonotypes hold about 1.5% of the sample. The sequencing sample was made of naive CD8+ T cells from blood, with Jurkat cell RNA spiked in. The cell subset or site label for this specimen denotes: FACS-sorted CD8+CD4-CCR7+CD45RA+ naive T cells. These receptors all come from a human donor in good health. Some libraries in this study had Jurkat cell RNA spiked in.

The table lists this clonotype with a few counts. The V call is TRBV6-5, the J call TRBJ2-3, with 9 bases fitting TRBD2. V gave up 6 bases and J gave up 4 bases; unmatched junction bases: 11. CDR3 length: 16 amino acids. The germline V gene encodes CDR1 MNHEY and CDR2 SVGAGI. The CDR3 region is CASSANQWTSADTQYF. For the CDR3, the DNA is TGTGCCAGCAGCGCTAACCAATGGACTAGCGCAGATACGCAGTATTTT.

This clonotype occurred a few times. A much larger clonotype is one base distant, so this may be a read error. The genes are TRBV28 and TRBJ2-3; TRBD2 aligns across 8 bases. Germline V lookup: CDR1 MDHEN, CDR2 SYDVKM. This CDR3 has 17 amino acids. In DNA form, the CDR3 reads TGTGCCAGCAGTTTATGGCGGGAGGATCCTAGCACAGATACGCGGTATTTT. Amino acids: CASSLWREDPSTDTRYF.